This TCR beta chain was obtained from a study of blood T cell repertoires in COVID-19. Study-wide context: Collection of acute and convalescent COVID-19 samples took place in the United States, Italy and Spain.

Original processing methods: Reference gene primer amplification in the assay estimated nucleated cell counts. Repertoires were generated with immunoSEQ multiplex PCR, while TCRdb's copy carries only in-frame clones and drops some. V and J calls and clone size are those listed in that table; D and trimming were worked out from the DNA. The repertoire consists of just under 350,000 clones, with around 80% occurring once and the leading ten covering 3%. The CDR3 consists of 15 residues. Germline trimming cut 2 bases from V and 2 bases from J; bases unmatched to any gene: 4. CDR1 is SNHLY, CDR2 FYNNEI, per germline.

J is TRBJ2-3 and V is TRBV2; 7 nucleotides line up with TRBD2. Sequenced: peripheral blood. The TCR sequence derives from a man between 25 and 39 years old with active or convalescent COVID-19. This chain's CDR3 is CASSEMSGATDTQYF. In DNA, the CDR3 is TGTGCCAGCAGTGAAATGAGCGGGGCCACAGATACGCAGTATTTT.